This T cell receptor (beta chain) was sequenced in a study of T cell changes during pregnancy in multiple sclerosis. Sequencing was performed with immunoSEQ multiplex PCR; in TCRdb, only in-frame clones are kept and a portion is missing. The sample lists about 120,000 clones, over 85% occurring once. V lost 9 bases, J lost 6 bases, and 22 bases lay in between. Germline V gene sequence: CDR1 SGHRS, CDR2 YFSETQ. The CDR3 has 15 amino acids. V and J are TRBV5-1 and TRBJ2-1; D is possibly TRBD1 (6 bases). This sequence was found in a female donor with multiple sclerosis, enrolled in a pregnancy study. Specimen: peripheral blood, collected before pregnancy. The CDR3: CATSWGQSLINEQFF. The CDR3 nucleotides read TGCGCCACTAGCTGGGGGCAGTCTCTTATCAATGAGCAGTTCTTC.